This T cell receptor beta chain was sequenced in a study of blood T cells in healthy people across ages. Study-wide results and limits: Diversity was estimated from one million T cells, and these estimates were considered underestimates.

This CDR3 contains 14 residues. Germline trimming cut 5 bases from V and 3 bases from J; bases unmatched to any gene: 6. Germline V gives CDR1 SGHTA, CDR2 FQGNSA. A J-beta primer mix and a sample-barcoded 5' primer were used in a second PCR of about 7 to 12 cycles. TCRdb redid the calling of the 5' RACE reads with MiXCR, one entry per CDR3 protein. This table holds about 830,000 distinct CDR3 sequences, about 62% found once. This clonotype was found a few times. As yet, its antigen is unknown. This TCR derives from a man under 40 in good health. The chain uses TRBV7-2 and TRBJ1-2; 7 bases are shared with TRBD1. Sample: blood. The CDR3 loop reads CASSPTGRDYGYTF. The CDR3 DNA reads as TGTGCCAGCAGCCCGACAGGGAGGGACTATGGCTACACCTTC.